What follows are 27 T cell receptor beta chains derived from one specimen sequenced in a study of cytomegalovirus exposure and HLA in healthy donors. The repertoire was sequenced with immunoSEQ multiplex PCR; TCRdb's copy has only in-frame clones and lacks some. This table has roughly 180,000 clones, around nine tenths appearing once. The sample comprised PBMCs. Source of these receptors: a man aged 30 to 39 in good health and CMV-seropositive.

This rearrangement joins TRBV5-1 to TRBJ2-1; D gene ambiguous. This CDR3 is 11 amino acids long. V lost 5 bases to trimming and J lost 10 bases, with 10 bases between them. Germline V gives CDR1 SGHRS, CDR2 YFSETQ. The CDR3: CASRLSREQFF. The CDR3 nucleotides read TGCGCCAGCAGACTAAGCCGGGAGCAGTTCTTC.

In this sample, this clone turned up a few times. CDR3 nucleotides: TGCGCCAGCAGCCAAGAGGGCCCCGAAACCGGGGAGCTGTTTTTT. This translates into CASSQEGPETGELFF. The chain has TRBV4-3 and TRBJ2-2; D remains ambiguous. Trimming left V 0 bases short and J 5 bases short, with 10 bases between. Germline-derived CDR1 and CDR2 are LGHNA and YSLEER. This CDR3 contains 15 residues.

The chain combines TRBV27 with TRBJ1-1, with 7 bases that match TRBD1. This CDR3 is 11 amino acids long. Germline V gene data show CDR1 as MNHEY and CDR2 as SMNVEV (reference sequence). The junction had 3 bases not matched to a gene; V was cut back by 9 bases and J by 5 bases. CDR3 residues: CASLQGTEAFF. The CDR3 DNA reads TGTGCCAGTTTACAGGGGACTGAAGCTTTCTTT.

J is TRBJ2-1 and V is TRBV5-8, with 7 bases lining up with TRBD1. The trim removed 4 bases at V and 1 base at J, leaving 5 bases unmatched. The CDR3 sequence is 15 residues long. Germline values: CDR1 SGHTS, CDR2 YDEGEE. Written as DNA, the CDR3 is TGTGCCAGCAGCCCGACGGGACAGTCCTACAATGAGCAGTTCTTC. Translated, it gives CASSPTGQSYNEQFF.

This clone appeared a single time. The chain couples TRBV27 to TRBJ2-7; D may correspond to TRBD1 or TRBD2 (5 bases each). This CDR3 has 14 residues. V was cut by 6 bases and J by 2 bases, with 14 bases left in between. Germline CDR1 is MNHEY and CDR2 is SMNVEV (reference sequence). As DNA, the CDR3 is TGTGCCAGCAGGAGAGGGGTGCCGACCTACGAGCAGTACTTC. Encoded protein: CASRRGVPTYEQYF.

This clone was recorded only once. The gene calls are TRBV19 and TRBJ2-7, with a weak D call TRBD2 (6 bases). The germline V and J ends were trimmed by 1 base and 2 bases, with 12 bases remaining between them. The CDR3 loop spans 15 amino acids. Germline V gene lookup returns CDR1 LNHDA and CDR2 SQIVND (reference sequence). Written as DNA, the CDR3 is TGTGCCAGTAGTATAGTGGGGGGAATTACCTACGAGCAGTACTTC. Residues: CASSIVGGITYEQYF.

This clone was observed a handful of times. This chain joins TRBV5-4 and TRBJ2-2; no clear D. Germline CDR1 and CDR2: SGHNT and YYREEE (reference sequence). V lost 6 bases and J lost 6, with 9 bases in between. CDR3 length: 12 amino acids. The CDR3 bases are TGTGCCAGCAAAGGAGATGCCGGGGAGCTGTTTTTT. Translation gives CASKGDAGELFF.

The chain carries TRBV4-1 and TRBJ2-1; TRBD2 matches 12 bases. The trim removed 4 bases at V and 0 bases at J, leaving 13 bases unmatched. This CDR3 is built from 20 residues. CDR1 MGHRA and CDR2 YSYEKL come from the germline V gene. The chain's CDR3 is CASSLIGLAGGLSSYNEQFF. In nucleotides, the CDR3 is TGCGCCAGCAGCCTGATAGGGCTAGCGGGAGGGCTTAGCTCCTACAATGAGCAGTTCTTC.

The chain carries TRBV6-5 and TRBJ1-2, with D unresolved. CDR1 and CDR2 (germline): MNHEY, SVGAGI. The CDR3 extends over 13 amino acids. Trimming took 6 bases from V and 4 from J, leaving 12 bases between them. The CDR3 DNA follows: TGTGCCAGCAGCAAAACAGAAGGCTATGGCTACACCTTC. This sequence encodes CASSKTEGYGYTF.

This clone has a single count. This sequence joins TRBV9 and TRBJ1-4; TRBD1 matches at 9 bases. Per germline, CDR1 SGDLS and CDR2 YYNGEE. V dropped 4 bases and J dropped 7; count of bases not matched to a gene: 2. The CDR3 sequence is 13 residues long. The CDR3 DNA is TGTGCCAGCAGCCGACAGGGGGGTGAAAAACTGTTTTTT. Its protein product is CASSRQGGEKLFF. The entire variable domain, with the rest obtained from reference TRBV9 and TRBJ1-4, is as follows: DSGVTQTPKHLITATGQRVTLRCSPRSGDLSVYWYQQSLDQGLQFLIQYYNGEERAKGNILERFSAQQFPDLHSELNLSSLELGDSALYFCASSRQGGEKLFFGSGTQLSVL.

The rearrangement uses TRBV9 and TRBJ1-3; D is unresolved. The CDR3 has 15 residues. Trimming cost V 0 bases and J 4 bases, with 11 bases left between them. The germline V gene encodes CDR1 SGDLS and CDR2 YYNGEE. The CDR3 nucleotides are TGTGCCAGCAGCGTAGGATCTGGTGCCGGAAACACCATATATTTT. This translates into CASSVGSGAGNTIYF.

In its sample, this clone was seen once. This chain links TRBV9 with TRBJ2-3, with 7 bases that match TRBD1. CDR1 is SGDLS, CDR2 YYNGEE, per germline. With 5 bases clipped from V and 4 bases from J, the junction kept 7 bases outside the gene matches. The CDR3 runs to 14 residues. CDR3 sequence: CASSTGASSDTQYF. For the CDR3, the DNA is TGTGCCAGCAGTACAGGGGCGAGCTCAGATACGCAGTATTTT.

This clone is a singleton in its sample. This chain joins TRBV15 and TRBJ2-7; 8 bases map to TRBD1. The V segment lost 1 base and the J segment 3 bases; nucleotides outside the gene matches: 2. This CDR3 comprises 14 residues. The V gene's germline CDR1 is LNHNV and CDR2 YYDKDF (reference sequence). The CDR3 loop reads CATSRGGQVYEQYF. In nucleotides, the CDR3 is TGTGCCACCAGCAGAGGGGGACAGGTCTACGAGCAGTACTTC. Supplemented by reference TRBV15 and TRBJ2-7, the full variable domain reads DAMVIQNPRYQVTQFGKPVTLSCSQTLNHNVMYWYQQKSSQAPKLLFHYYDKDFNNEADTPDNFQSRRPNTSFCFLDIRSPGLGDTAMYLCATSRGGQVYEQYFGPGTRLTVT.

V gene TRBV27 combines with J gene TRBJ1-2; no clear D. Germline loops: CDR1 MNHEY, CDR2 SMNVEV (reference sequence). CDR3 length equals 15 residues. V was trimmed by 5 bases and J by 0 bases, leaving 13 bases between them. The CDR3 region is CASSPRALSNYGYTF. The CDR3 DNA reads TGTGCCAGCAGTCCCCGCGCCTTGTCTAACTATGGCTACACCTTC.

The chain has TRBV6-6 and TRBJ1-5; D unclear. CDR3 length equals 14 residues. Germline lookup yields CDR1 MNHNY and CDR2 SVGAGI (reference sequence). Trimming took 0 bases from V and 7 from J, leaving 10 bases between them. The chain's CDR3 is CASSYSGDDQPQHF. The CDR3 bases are TGTGCCAGCAGTTACTCCGGAGACGACCAGCCCCAGCATTTT.

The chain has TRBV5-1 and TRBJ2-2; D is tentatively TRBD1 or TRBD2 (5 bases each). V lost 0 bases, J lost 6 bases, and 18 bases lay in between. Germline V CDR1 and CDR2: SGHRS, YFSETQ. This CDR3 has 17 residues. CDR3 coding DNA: TGCGCCAGCAGCTTGGAATCACTTAGTGGGACGCCCGGGGAGCTGTTTTTT. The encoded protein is CASSLESLSGTPGELFF.

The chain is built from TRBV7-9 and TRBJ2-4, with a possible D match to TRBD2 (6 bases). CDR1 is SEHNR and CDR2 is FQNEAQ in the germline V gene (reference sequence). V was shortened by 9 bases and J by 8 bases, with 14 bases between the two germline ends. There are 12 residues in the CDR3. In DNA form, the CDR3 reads TGTGCCAGTGCCGGGGGTGAGGACATTCAGTACTTC. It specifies CASAGGEDIQYF. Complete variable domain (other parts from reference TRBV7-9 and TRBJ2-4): DTGVSQNPRHKITKRGQNVTFRCDPISEHNRLYWYRQTLGQGPEFLTYFQNEAQLEKSRLLSDRFSAERPKGSFSTLEIQRTEQGDSAMYLCASAGGEDIQYFGAGTRLSVL.

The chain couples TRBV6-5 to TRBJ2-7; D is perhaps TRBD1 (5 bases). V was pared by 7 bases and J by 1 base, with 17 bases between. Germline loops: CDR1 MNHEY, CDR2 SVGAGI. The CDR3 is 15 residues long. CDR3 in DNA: TGTGCCAGCACGCAGTGGGCAGGGCAATCCTACGAGCAGTACTTC. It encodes CASTQWAGQSYEQYF.

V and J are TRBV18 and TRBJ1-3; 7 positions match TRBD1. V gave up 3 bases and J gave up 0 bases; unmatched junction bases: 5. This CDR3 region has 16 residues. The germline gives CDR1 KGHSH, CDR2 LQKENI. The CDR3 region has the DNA TGTGCCAGCTCACCCAGGACAGGATTCTCTGGAAACACCATATATTTT. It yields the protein CASSPRTGFSGNTIYF. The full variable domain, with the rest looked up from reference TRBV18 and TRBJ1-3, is NAGVMQNPRHLVRRRGQEARLRCSPMKGHSHVYWYRQLPEEGLKFMVYLQKENIIDESGMPKERFSAEFPKEGPSILRIQQVVRGDSAAYFCASSPRTGFSGNTIYFGEGSWLTVV.

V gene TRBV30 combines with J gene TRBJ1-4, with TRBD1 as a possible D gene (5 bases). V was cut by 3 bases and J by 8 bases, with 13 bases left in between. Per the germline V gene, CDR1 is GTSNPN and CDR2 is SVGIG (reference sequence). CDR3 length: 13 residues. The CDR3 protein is CAWRKGVREKLFF. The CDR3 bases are TGTGCCTGGAGGAAAGGGGTACGCGAAAAACTGTTTTTT.

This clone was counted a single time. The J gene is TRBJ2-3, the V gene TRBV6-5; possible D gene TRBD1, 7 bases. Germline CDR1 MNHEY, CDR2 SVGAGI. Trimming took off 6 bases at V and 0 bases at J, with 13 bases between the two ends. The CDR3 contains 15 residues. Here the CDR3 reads CASSETGTSTDTQYF. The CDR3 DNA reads TGTGCCAGCAGCGAGACAGGGACTAGCACAGATACGCAGTATTTT.

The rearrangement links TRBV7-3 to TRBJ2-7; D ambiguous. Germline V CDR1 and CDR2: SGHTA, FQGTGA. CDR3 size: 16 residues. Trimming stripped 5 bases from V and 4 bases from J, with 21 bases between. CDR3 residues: CASSPRSGPQPYEQYF. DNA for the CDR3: TGTGCCAGCAGCCCGCGGAGTGGGCCACAACCTTACGAGCAGTACTTC.

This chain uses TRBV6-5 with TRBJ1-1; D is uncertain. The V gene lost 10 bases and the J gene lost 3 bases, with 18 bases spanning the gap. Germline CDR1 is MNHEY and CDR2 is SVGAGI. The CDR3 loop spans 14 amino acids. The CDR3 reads CAIKARWQDTEAFF. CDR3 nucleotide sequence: TGTGCCATCAAGGCCAGGTGGCAGGACACTGAAGCTTTCTTT.

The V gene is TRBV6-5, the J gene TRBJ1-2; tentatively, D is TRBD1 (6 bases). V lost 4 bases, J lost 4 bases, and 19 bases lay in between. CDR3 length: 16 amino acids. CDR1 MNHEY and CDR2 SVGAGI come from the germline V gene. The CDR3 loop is CASSSRPGALSYGYTF. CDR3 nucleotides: TGTGCCAGCAGTTCCAGACCAGGGGCTTTATCCTATGGCTACACCTTC.

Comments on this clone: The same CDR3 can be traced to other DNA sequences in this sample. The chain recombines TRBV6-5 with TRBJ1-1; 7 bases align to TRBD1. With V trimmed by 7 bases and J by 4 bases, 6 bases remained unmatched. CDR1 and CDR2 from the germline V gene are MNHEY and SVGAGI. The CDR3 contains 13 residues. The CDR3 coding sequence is TGTGCCAGCAACCTACAGGGGAGCACTGAAGCTTTCTTT. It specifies CASNLQGSTEAFF.

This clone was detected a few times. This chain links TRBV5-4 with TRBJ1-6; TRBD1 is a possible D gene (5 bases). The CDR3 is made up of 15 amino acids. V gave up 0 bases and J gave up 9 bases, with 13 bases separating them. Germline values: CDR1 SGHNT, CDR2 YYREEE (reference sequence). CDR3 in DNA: TGTGCCAGCAGCTTGGCTCTGGGGGAGGTTTCACCCCTCCACTTT. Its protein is CASSLALGEVSPLHF. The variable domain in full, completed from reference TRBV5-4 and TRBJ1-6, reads ETGVTQSPTHLIKTRGQQVTLRCSSQSGHNTVSWYQQALGQGPQFIFQYYREEENGRGNFPPRFSGLQFPNYSSELNVNALELDDSALYLCASSLALGEVSPLHFGNGTRLTVT.

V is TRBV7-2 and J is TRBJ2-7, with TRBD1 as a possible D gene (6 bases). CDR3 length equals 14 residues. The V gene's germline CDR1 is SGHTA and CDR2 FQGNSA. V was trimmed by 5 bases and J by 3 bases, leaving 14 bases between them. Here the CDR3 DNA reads TGTGCCAGCAGCCCCCGAGGGGGATTCTACGAGCAGTACTTC. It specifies CASSPRGGFYEQYF.